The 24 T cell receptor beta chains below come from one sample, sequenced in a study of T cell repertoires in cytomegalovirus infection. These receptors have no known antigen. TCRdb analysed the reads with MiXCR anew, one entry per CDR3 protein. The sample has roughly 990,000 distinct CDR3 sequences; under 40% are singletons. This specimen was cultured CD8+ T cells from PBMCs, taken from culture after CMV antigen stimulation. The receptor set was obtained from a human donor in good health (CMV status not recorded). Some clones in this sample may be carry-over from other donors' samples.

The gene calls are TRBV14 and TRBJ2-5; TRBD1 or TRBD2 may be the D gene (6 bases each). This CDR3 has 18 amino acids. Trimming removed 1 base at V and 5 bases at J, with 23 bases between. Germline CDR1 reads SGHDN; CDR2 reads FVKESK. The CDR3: CASSQGGNMGAWKETQYF. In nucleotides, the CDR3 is TGTGCCAGCAGCCAAGGCGGGAATATGGGGGCTTGGAAGGAGACCCAGTACTTC.

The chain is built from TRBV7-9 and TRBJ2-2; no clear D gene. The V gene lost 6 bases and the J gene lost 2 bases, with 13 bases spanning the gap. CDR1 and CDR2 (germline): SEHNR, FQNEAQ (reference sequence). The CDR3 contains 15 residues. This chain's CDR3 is CASSSTNGNTGELFF. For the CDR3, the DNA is TGTGCCAGCAGTTCGACAAACGGCAACACCGGGGAGCTGTTTTTT.

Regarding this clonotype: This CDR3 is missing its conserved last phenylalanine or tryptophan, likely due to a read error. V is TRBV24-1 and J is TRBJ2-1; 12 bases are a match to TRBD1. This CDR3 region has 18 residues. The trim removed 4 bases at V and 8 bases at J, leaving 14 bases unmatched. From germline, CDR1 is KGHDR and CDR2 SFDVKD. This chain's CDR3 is CATSDQTGGTGGVYEQFS. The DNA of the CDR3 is TGTGCCACCAGTGACCAAACCGGCGGGACAGGGGGCGTCTATGAGCAGTTCTCC.

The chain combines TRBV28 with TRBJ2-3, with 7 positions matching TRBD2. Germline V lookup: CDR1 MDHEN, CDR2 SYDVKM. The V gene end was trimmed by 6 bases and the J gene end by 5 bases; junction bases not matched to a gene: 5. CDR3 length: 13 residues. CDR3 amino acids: CASRHGLVDTQYF. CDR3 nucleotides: TGTGCCAGCAGACACGGACTAGTAGATACGCAGTATTTT.

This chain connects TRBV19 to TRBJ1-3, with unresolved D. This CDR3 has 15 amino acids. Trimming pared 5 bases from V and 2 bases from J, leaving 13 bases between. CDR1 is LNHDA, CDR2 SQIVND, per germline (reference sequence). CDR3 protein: CASSPGAWPGNTIYF. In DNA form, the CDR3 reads TGTGCCAGTAGTCCAGGAGCCTGGCCTGGAAACACCATATATTTT.

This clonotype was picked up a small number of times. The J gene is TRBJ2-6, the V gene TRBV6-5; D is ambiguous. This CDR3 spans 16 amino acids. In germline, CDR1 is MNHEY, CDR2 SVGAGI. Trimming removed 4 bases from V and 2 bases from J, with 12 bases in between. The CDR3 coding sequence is TGTGCCAGCAGTTTGGCCCGGTGGACTGGGGCCAACGTCCTGACTTTC. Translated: CASSLARWTGANVLTF.

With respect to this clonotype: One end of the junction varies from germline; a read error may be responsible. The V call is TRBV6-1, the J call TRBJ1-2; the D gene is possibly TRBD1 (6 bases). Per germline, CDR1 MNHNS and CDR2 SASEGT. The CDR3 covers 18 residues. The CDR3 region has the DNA TGTGCCAGCAATGAAGCGCTTCTTCTACAGGTTGAGGGGGATGGCTACACCTTC. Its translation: CASNEALLLQVEGDGYTF.

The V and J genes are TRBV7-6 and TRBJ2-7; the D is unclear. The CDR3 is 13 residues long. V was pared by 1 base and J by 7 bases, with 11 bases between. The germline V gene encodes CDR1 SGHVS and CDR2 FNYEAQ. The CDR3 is CASSLGPAWEQYF. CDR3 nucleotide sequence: TGTGCCAGCAGCTTAGGGCCCGCCTGGGAGCAGTACTTC.

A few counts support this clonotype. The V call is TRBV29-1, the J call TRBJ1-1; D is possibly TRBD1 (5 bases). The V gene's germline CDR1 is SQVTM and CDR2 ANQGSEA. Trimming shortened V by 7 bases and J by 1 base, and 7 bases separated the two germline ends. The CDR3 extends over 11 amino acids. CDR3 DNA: TGCAGCGCCGACAGGAACACTGAAGCTTTCTTT. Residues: CSADRNTEAFF.

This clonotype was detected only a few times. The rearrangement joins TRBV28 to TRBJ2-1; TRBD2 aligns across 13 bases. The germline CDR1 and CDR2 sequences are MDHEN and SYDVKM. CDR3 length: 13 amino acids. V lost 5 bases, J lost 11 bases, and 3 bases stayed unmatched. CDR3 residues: CASSGGLAGKQFF. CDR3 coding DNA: TGTGCCAGCAGTGGGGGACTAGCGGGGAAGCAGTTCTTC.

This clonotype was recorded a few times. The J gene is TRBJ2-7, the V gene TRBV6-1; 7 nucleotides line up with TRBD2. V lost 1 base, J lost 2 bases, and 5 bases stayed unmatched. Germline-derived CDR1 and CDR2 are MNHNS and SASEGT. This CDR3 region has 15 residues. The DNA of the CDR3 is TGTGCCAGCAGTGAAGGGCAGGGAGGGCCCTACGAGCAGTACTTC. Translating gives CASSEGQGGPYEQYF.

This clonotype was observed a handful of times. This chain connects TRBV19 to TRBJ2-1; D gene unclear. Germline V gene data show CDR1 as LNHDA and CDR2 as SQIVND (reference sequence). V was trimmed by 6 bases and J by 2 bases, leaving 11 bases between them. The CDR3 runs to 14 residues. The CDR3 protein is CASRPLGTYNEQFF. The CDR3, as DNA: TGTGCCAGTAGGCCCTTAGGCACCTACAATGAGCAGTTCTTC.

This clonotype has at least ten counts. CDR3 DNA sequence: TGTGCCAGCAGCCCTAATCGGGACAGGCCCACAGATACGCAGTATTTT. Protein: CASSPNRDRPTDTQYF. The chain carries TRBV11-1 and TRBJ2-3; 8 bases are shared with TRBD1. In germline, CDR1 is SGHAT, CDR2 FQDESV (reference sequence). The CDR3 totals 16 residues. V lost 5 bases, J lost 2 bases, and 9 bases stayed unmatched.

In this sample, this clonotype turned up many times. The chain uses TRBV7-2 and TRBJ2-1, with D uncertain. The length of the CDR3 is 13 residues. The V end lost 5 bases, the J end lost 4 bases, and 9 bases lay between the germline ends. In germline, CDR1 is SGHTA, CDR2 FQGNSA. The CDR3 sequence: CASSPYSYNEQFF. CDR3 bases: TGTGCCAGCAGCCCCTACTCGTACAATGAGCAGTTCTTC.

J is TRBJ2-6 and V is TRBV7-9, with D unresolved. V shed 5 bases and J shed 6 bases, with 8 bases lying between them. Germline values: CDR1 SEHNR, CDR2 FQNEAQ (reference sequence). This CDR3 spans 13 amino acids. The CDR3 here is CASSLREANVLTF. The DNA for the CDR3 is TGTGCCAGCAGCCTAAGAGAGGCCAACGTCCTGACTTTC.

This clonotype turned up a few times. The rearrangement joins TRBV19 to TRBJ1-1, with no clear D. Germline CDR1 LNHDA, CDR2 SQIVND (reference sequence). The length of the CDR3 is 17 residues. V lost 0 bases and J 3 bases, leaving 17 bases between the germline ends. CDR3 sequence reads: CASSIDLREFEDTEAFF. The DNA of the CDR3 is TGTGCCAGTAGTATAGATCTAAGGGAGTTCGAGGACACTGAAGCTTTCTTT.

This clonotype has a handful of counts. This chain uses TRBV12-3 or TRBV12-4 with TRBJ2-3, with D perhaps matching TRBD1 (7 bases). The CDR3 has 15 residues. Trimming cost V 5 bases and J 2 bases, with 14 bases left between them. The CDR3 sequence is CASSPQGGNTDTQYF. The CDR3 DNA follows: TGTGCCAGCAGTCCCCAGGGGGGAAACACAGATACGCAGTATTTT.

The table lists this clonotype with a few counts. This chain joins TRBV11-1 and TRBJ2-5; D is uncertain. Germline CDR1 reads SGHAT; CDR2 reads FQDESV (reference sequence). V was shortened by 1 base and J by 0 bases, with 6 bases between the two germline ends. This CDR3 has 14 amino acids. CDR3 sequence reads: CASSLGDYQETQYF. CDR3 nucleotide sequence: TGTGCCAGCAGCTTAGGGGATTACCAAGAGACCCAGTACTTC.

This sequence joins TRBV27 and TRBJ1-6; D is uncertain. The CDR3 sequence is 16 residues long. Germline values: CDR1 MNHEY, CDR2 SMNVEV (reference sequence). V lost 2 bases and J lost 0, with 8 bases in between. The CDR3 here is CASSLGLGSYNSPLHF. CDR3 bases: TGTGCCAGCAGTTTAGGGCTTGGCTCCTATAATTCACCCCTCCACTTT.

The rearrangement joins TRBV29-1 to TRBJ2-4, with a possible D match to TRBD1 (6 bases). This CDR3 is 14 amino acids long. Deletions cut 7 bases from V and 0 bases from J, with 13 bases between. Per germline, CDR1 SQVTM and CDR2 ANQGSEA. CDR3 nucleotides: TGCAGCGATAGACAGGAAATAGCCAAAAACATTCAGTACTTC. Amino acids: CSDRQEIAKNIQYF.

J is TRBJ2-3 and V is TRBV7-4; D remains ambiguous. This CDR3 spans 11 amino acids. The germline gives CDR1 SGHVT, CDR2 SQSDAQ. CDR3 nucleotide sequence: TGTGGGACCTCTAGCACAGATACGCAGTATTTT. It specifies CGTSSTDTQYF.

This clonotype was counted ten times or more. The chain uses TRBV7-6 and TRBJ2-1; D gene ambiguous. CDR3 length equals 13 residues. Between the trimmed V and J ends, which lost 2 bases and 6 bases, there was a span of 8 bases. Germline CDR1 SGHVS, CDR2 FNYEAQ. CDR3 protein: CASSLSSLNEQFF. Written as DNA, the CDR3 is TGTGCCAGCAGCTTATCCAGTCTCAATGAGCAGTTCTTC.

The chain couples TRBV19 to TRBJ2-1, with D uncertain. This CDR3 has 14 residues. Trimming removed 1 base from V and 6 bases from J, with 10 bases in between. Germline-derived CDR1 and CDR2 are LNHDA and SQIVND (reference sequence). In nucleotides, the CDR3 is TGTGCCAGTAGTATAGTATTCAATTTCAATGAGCAGTTCTTC. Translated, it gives CASSIVFNFNEQFF.

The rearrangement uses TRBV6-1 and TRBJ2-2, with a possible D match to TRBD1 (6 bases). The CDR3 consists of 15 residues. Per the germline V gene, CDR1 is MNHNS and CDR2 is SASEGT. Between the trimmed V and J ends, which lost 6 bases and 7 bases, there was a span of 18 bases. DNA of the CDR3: TGTGCCAGCAGCCACAGGGTAGTTAACGACGGGGAGCTGTTTTTT. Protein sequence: CASSHRVVNDGELFF.